These T cell receptor beta chains were read from a single sample in a study of regulatory T cells in long-lasting Graves disease. One entry per CDR3 protein, called by TCRdb with MiXCR from the multiplex PCR reads. The sample records almost 350,000 distinct CDR3 sequences, roughly a fifth being singletons. Material: peripheral blood mononuclear cells (PBMCs), obtained when the disease was refractory, from a patient treated with antithyroid drugs. Source of these receptors: a female donor with Graves disease. Each CDR3 is given with its conserved first and last residue. The D gene is left open where the match is weak. Size values are once, few and many counts, or a class for expanded clones, and some rows have none.

V	D	size	length	J	DNA	CDR3
TRBV7-9	.	many	14	TRBJ2-5	TGTGCCAGCAGCTCGTCCGCGGGGCAGGAGACCCAGTACTTC	CASSSSAGQETQYF
TRBV29-1	.	.	18	TRBJ1-4	TGCAGCGTTGAAGAAGTCAGCGTCGGTTTTAACGGGAATGAAAAACTGTTTTTT	CSVEEVSVGFNGNEKLFF
TRBV11-2	TRBD1	few	15	TRBJ2-3	TGTGCCAGCAGCTCCGGGACAGGGCTCACAGATACGCAGTATTTT	CASSSGTGLTDTQYF
TRBV28	TRBD1	.	18	TRBJ1-5	TGTGCCAGCAGCCCCGGGACAGGGGGCGATTGGGGTTTTCAGCCCCAGCATTTT	CASSPGTGGDWGFQPQHF
TRBV10-3	TRBD2	.	18	TRBJ2-2	TGTGCCATCAGAGCCTCGACTAGCGGGAGAGGGGGCGCCGGGGAGCTGTTTTTT	CAIRASTSGRGGAGELFF
TRBV18	TRBD1	.	13	TRBJ1-1	TGTGCCAGCTCAATACAGGGGGCGGCTGAAGCTTTCTTT	CASSIQGAAEAFF
TRBV7-2	TRBD1	many	15	TRBJ1-5	TGTGCCAGCAGCTTAATGGGACAGGGCCTTCAGCCCCAGCATTTT	CASSLMGQGLQPQHF
TRBV12-3/TRBV12-4	.	many	15	TRBJ2-2	TGTGCCAGCAGCGGACAGTTCTTGAACACCGGGGAGCTGTTTTTT	CASSGQFLNTGELFF
TRBV5-6	.	.	13	TRBJ1-2	TGTGCCAGCAGCGCCGGGACGGTCTATGGCTACACCTTC	CASSAGTVYGYTF
TRBV10-2	.	few	14	TRBJ1-1	TGCGCCAGCAGTGAGTCGCAGGGGCGAACGGAAGCTTTCTTT	CASSESQGRTEAFF
TRBV7-2	.	few	15	TRBJ2-2	TGTGCCAGCAGCTTTCGTCCGGGATCGGGCGGGGAGCTGTTTTTT	CASSFRPGSGGELFF
TRBV9	.	.	13	TRBJ1-1	TGTGCCAGCAGCGTAGACCAGTCCACTGAAGCTTTCTTT	CASSVDQSTEAFF
TRBV28	TRBD2	few	18	TRBJ2-3	TGTGCCAGCAGTTTCGTGTCGGGGTTCGGGGGGATGACAGATACGCAGTATTTT	CASSFVSGFGGMTDTQYF
TRBV2	.	.	14	TRBJ2-2	TGTGCCAGCACCGAACGAGGGAACACCGGGGAGCTGTTTTTT	CASTERGNTGELFF
TRBV2	.	many	14	TRBJ2-2	TGTGCCAGCAAAGGCTTAACTAACACCGGGGAGCTGTTTTTT	CASKGLTNTGELFF
TRBV12-3/TRBV12-4	.	many	15	TRBJ1-4	TGTGCCAGCAGTTTAAGGGCAGCGACTAATGAAAAACTGTTTTTT	CASSLRAATNEKLFF
TRBV4-1	TRBD1	.	15	TRBJ2-7	TGCGCCAGCAGCCCTCTCCAGGGGGCGCGGTACGAGCAGTACTTC	CASSPLQGARYEQYF
TRBV7-3	.	.	15	TRBJ2-1	TGTGCCAGCAGCCAGAGCCGGTCGGAATACAATGAGCAGTTCTTC	CASSQSRSEYNEQFF
TRBV29-1	TRBD1	few	15	TRBJ1-4	TGCAGCGTTGGAGAATCCGGGACAGCTAATGAAAAACTGTTTTTT	CSVGESGTANEKLFF
TRBV4-1	.	.	16	TRBJ2-1	TGCGCCAGCAGCCAAGCAGGCGGGGCCCTTTACAATGAGCAGTTCTTC	CASSQAGGALYNEQFF
TRBV5-1	.	.	16	TRBJ2-7	TGCGCCAGCAGCTTTCTGGGGAGCGCAGAGTCCGACGAGCAGTACTTC	CASSFLGSAESDEQYF
TRBV7-3	.	few	16	TRBJ1-1	TGTGCCAGCAGCCCTCCGGGACCCCAATGGGGCACTGAAGCTTTCTTT	CASSPPGPQWGTEAFF
TRBV2	.	many	15	TRBJ1-1	TGTGCCAGCAGAATCAGGGGAGCAGTCGACACTGAAGCTTTCTTT	CASRIRGAVDTEAFF
TRBV7-9	.	few	14	TRBJ1-4	TGTGCCAGCAGCTCGTCGATAGCTAATGAAAAACTGTTTTTT	CASSSSIANEKLFF
TRBV15	.	many	14	TRBJ1-2	TGTGCCACCAGCAGAGACCCGGGTAACTATGGCTACACCTTC	CATSRDPGNYGYTF
TRBV4-1	.	.	15	TRBJ1-3	TGCGCCAGCAGCTCCTCAGGGGAGGGGAGAAACACCATATATTTT	CASSSSGEGRNTIYF
TRBV30	TRBD1	many	13	TRBJ1-5	TGTGCCTGGAGTGTGCAGGGGGTTAGGCCCCAGCATTTT	CAWSVQGVRPQHF
TRBV11-3	TRBD2	.	16	TRBJ2-3	TGTGCCAGCAGCTTACAGGGACTAGCGGTACAAGATACGCAGTATTTT	CASSLQGLAVQDTQYF
TRBV28	TRBD2	many	15	TRBJ2-7	TGTGCCACCTGGACTAGCGGGAGTACCCTCTACGAGCAGTACTTC	CATWTSGSTLYEQYF
TRBV15	.	few	16	TRBJ2-7	TGTGCCACCAGCAGAGATCAGGTCGGGAACTCCTACGAGCAGTACTTC	CATSRDQVGNSYEQYF
TRBV30	TRBD1	many	15	TRBJ1-6	TGTGCCTGGGTCTCCGGGGACAGCTACAATTCACCCCTCCACTTT	CAWVSGDSYNSPLHF
TRBV7-2	.	.	15	TRBJ2-7	TGTGCCAGCAGCTTAGGGGGGCCCGCCTCCTACGAGCAGTACTTC	CASSLGGPASYEQYF
TRBV19	.	few	14	TRBJ2-2	TGTGCCAGTAGTATAGAGATTTACACCGGGGAGCTGTTTTTT	CASSIEIYTGELFF
TRBV11-2	TRBD2	many	12	TRBJ2-2	TGTGCCAGCAGCTTGTTCGGGGGGGGGCTGTTTTTT	CASSLFGGGLFF
TRBV12-3/TRBV12-4	.	many	14	TRBJ1-4	TGTGCCAGCACAACGGGACTAACTAATGAAAAACTGTTTTTT	CASTTGLTNEKLFF
TRBV6-2/TRBV6-3	.	many	15	TRBJ1-1	TGTGCCAGCAGTTACGGTCAAATTTCGGCCACTGAAGCTTTCTTT	CASSYGQISATEAFF
TRBV30	.	many	13	TRBJ2-5	TGTGCCTGGAGTGTAAACAACCAAGAGACCCAGTACTTC	CAWSVNNQETQYF
TRBV2	TRBD1	many	17	TRBJ1-5	TGTGCCAGCAGTGAATGGGGGAGGGGGCTTGGCAATCAGCCCCAGCATTTT	CASSEWGRGLGNQPQHF
TRBV7-2	TRBD1	.	15	TRBJ2-1	TGTGCCAGCAGCTTAGATGGGACAGGGGGCTATGAGCAGTTCTTC	CASSLDGTGGYEQFF
TRBV5-1	.	.	14	TRBJ2-1	TGCGCCAGCAGTGATCGAGATCCCGGACTAGAGCAGTTCTTC	CASSDRDPGLEQFF